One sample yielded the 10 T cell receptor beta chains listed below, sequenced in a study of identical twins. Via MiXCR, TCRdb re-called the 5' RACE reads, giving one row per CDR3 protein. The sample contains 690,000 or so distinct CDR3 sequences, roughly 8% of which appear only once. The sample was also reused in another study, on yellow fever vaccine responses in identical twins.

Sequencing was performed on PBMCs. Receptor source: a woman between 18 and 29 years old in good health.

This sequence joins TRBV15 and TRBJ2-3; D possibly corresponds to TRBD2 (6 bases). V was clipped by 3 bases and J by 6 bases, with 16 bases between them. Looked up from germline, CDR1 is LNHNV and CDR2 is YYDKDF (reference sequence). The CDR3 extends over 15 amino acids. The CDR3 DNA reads TGTGCCACCAGCAGGCGGACTATTCTCGGGGATACGCAGTATTTT. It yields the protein CATSRRTILGDTQYF.

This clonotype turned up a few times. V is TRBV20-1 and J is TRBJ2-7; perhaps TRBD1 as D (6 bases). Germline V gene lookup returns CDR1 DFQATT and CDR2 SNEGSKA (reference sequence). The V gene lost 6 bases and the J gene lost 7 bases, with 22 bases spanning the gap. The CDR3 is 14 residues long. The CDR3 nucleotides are TGCAGTGCGTACAACAGGGCTTGGTCGGGAGAGCAGTACTTC. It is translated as CSAYNRAWSGEQYF.

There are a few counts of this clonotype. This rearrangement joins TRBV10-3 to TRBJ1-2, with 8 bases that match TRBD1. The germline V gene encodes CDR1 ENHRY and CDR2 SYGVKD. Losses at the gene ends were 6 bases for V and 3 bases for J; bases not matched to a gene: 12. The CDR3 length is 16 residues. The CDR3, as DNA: TGTGCCATCAGGGGGACAGGTAGCGGGGATTACTATGGCTACACCTTC. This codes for CAIRGTGSGDYYGYTF.

The CDR3 coding sequence is TGTGCCACCAGCAGAAGCTTGGGTAGCGAGCAGTACTTC. Residues: CATSRSLGSEQYF. This rearrangement joins TRBV15 to TRBJ2-7; D gene ambiguous. The CDR3 loop spans 13 amino acids. With 2 bases removed from V and 6 bases from J, the gap between germline ends came to 11 bases. Germline CDR1 and CDR2: LNHNV and YYDKDF (reference sequence). Using reference TRBV15 and TRBJ2-7 for the parts outside the CDR3, the full variable domain is DAMVIQNPRYQVTQFGKPVTLSCSQTLNHNVMYWYQQKSSQAPKLLFHYYDKDFNNEADTPDNFQSRRPNTSFCFLDIRSPGLGDTAMYLCATSRSLGSEQYFGPGTRLTVT.

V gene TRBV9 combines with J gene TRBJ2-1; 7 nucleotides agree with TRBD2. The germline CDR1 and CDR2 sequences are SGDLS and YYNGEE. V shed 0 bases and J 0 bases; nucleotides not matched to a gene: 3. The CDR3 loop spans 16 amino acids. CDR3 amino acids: CASSVVGGGSYNEQFF. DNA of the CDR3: TGTGCCAGCAGCGTAGTTGGCGGGGGCTCCTACAATGAGCAGTTCTTC.

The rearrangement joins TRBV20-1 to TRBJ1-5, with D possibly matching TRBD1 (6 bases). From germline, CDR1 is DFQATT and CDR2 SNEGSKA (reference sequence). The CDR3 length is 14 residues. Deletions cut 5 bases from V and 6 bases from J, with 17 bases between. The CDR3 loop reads CSARWAGDAQPQHF. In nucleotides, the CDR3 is TGCAGTGCTCGATGGGCAGGGGACGCTCAGCCCCAGCATTTT.

The DNA of the CDR3 is TGTGCCAGCAGCTTGGAGAAGCAGCAGTTCTTC. It specifies CASSLEKQQFF. The V and J genes are TRBV5-5 and TRBJ2-1; D unclear. Germline V lookup: CDR1 SGHKS, CDR2 YYEKEE (reference sequence). There are 11 residues in the CDR3. V shed 0 bases and J shed 11 bases, with 6 bases lying between them.

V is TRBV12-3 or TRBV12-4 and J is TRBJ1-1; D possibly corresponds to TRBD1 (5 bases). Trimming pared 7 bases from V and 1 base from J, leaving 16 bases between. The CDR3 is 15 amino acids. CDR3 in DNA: TGTGCCAGCATTTCGGGGGAGGCCTGGAACACTGAAGCTTTCTTT. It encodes CASISGEAWNTEAFF.

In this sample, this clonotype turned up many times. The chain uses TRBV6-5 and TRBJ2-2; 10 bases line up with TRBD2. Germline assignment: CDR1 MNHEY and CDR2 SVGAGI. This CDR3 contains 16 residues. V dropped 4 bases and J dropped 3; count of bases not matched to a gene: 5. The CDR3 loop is CASSSWTSGHTGELFF. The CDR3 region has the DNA TGTGCCAGCAGTTCATGGACTAGCGGCCACACCGGGGAGCTGTTTTTT.

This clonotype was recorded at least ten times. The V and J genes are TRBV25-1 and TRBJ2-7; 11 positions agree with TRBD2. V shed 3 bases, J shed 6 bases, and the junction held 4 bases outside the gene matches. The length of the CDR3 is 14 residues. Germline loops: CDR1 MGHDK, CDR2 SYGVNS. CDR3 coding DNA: TGTGCCAGCAGTGACCCCGGGACTAGCGGCGAGCAGTACTTC. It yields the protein CASSDPGTSGEQYF.